The 12 T cell receptor beta chains reported below all come from one sample, sequenced in a study of blood T cells in healthy people across ages. Together with a sample-barcoded 5' primer, a J-beta primer mix was included in a second PCR lasting about 7 to 12 cycles. TCRdb re-analysed the 5' RACE reads in MiXCR, keeping a single row per CDR3 protein. The data show 1.5 million to 2 million distinct CDR3 sequences, with 28% seen just once and about 8% held by the top ten. What was sequenced was blood. Source of these receptors: a woman in her twenties or thirties in good health.

Concerning this clonotype itself: Because it lacks the conserved phenylalanine or tryptophan at the end, this CDR3 is likely a read error. This sequence joins TRBV10-1 and TRBJ2-1; D ambiguous. CDR1 and CDR2 from the germline V gene are WNHNN and SYGVQD (reference sequence). The CDR3 covers 13 residues. V lost 6 bases and J 7 bases, leaving 13 bases between the germline ends. CDR3 loop: CASSRTETNEQFV. CDR3 DNA sequence: TGCGCCAGCAGCCGGACGGAAACGAATGAGCAGTTCGTC.

V usage is TRBV10-3 and J usage is TRBJ2-7; D might be TRBD2 (6 bases). The V gene lost 10 bases and the J gene lost 4 bases, with 14 bases spanning the gap. The germline V gene has CDR1 ENHRY and CDR2 SYGVKD. This CDR3 has 12 amino acids. Written as DNA, the CDR3 is TGTGCCACCTTTGGGGGAGGTTACGAGCAGTACTTC. It yields the protein CATFGGGYEQYF.

This clonotype appeared a few times. V gene TRBV11-2 combines with J gene TRBJ2-3; 15 bases agree with TRBD2. The length of the CDR3 is 18 residues. The germline gives CDR1 SGHAT, CDR2 FQNNGV. The V and J ends lost 5 bases and 6 bases, in that order; junction bases with no gene match: 12. CDR3 residues: CASSRSGGLAGGFDTQYF. CDR3 DNA sequence: TGTGCCAGCAGCCGCTCAGGGGGACTAGCGGGAGGTTTTGATACGCAGTATTTT. Together with reference TRBV11-2 and TRBJ2-3, the CDR3 gives the full variable domain: EAGVAQSPRYKIIEKRQSVAFWCNPISGHATLYWYQQILGQGPKLLIQFQNNGVVDDSQLPKDRFSAERLKGVDSTLKIQPAKLEDSAVYLCASSRSGGLAGGFDTQYFGPGTRLTVL.

This clonotype came up a few times. CDR3 residues: CASRNAYRGGYEKLFF. The CDR3 DNA is TGTGCCAGCCGAAACGCCTACAGGGGTGGATATGAAAAACTGTTTTTT. The chain couples TRBV18 to TRBJ1-4; 7 bases align to TRBD1. The V segment lost 8 bases and the J segment 6 bases; nucleotides outside the gene matches: 15. The V gene's germline CDR1 is KGHSH and CDR2 LQKENI. This CDR3 has 16 amino acids.

The V and J genes are TRBV7-3 and TRBJ2-1, with no clear D. Trimming stripped 2 bases from V and 8 bases from J, with 13 bases between. In germline, CDR1 is SGHTA, CDR2 FQGTGA. The CDR3 has 14 amino acids. CDR3 sequence reads: CASSLLSNSDEQFF. Written as DNA, the CDR3 is TGTGCCAGCAGCTTACTGTCTAATTCGGATGAGCAGTTCTTC.

The chain has TRBV10-3 and TRBJ2-7; D is unclear. Per germline, CDR1 ENHRY and CDR2 SYGVKD. CDR3 length: 14 amino acids. Trimming pared 0 bases from V and 6 bases from J, leaving 12 bases between. The CDR3 loop is CAISESGSTGEQYF. The CDR3 nucleotides are TGTGCCATCAGTGAGTCAGGGTCCACTGGCGAGCAGTACTTC.

This clonotype was detected ten times or more. The CDR3 region is CASRDRAASGYTF. CDR3 DNA: TGTGCCAGCCGTGACAGGGCGGCTAGCGGCTACACCTTC. This chain links TRBV6-5 with TRBJ1-2, with 7 bases identical to TRBD1. The trim removed 8 bases at V and 8 bases at J, leaving 11 bases unmatched. The germline V gene has CDR1 MNHEY and CDR2 SVGAGI. CDR3 size: 13 residues.

This clonotype was observed a few times. The CDR3 region has the DNA TGTGCCAGCAGCTTAGATATGGCAGGGGGGGGGTATGGCTACACCTTC. Its translation: CASSLDMAGGGYGYTF. The gene calls are TRBV7-2 and TRBJ1-2; 7 nucleotides align to TRBD1. The germline CDR1 and CDR2 sequences are SGHTA and FQGNSA. This CDR3 comprises 16 residues. With 1 base clipped from V and 5 bases from J, the junction kept 10 bases outside the gene matches.

The genes are TRBV6-5 and TRBJ1-1; no definite D call. Trimming stripped 2 bases from V and 1 base from J, with 11 bases between. The germline V gene has CDR1 MNHEY and CDR2 SVGAGI. The CDR3 spans 15 residues. The CDR3 bases are TGTGCCAGCAGTTACGATCGGGTTCCGAACACTGAAGCTTTCTTT. Its protein is CASSYDRVPNTEAFF.

This clonotype came up a few times. A much larger clonotype is one base distant, so this may be a read error. This chain links TRBV10-3 with TRBJ2-5, with D perhaps matching TRBD1 or TRBD2 (6 bases each). This CDR3 is built from 15 residues. Germline-derived CDR1 and CDR2 are ENHRY and SYGVKD. CDR3 DNA sequence: TGTGCCATCAGTGAGGGGAGTGAGGGGGGAGAGACCCCGTACTTC. Protein product: CAISEGSEGGETPYF.

This clonotype was counted between two and nine times. J is TRBJ2-1 and V is TRBV5-1; tentative D call: TRBD2 (7 bases). Germline CDR1 reads SGHRS; CDR2 reads YFSETQ. This CDR3 comprises 16 residues. V shed 6 bases and J shed 0 bases, with 16 bases lying between them. CDR3 loop: CASTRAGGPSYNEQFF. CDR3 DNA sequence: TGCGCCAGCACCCGGGCCGGGGGGCCCTCCTACAATGAGCAGTTCTTC.

This clonotype was observed a handful of times. The chain links TRBV15 to TRBJ2-7; TRBD2 might be the D (7 bases). The length of the CDR3 is 15 residues. V lost 1 base and J lost 1, with 11 bases in between. Germline CDR1 is LNHNV and CDR2 is YYDKDF (reference sequence). The CDR3 nucleotides are TGTGCCACCAGCAGAGGAGGGGGGGTTTCCTACGAGCAGTACTTC. This encodes CATSRGGGVSYEQYF.